The source of this TCR beta chain is a study of blood T cell repertoires in COVID-19. As for the study in general: Researchers got acute and convalescent COVID-19 samples from the United States, Italy and Spain. Sample material is recorded as cDNA or gDNA derived from T cells, B-cell-depleted T cells, or PBMCs.

Study processing details: Estimation of nucleated cell counts was performed using reference gene primer amplification. Assay used: immunoSEQ multiplex PCR; TCRdb lists only in-frame clones, some missing. V and J calls and clone size are as listed in that table; D and trimming were resolved from the DNA. The table records roughly 200,000 clones, 70% to 90% of them present only once. This CDR3 is 14 amino acids long. The V gene's germline CDR1 is SGDLS and CDR2 YYNGEE. V lost 6 bases and J 3 bases, leaving 14 bases between the germline ends. This clone was seen only a few times. The sequenced sample was peripheral blood. The receptor was derived from a middle-aged woman who had recovered from COVID-19. The chain links TRBV9 to TRBJ2-3; a possible D gene is TRBD2 (7 bases). CDR3 sequence reads: CASTEGGRTDTQYF. The CDR3 DNA follows: TGTGCCAGCACCGAGGGGGGGCGGACAGATACGCAGTATTTT. The entire variable domain, with the rest obtained from reference TRBV9 and TRBJ2-3, is as follows: DSGVTQTPKHLITATGQRVTLRCSPRSGDLSVYWYQQSLDQGLQFLIQYYNGEERAKGNILERFSAQQFPDLHSELNLSSLELGDSALYFCASTEGGRTDTQYFGPGTRLTVL.